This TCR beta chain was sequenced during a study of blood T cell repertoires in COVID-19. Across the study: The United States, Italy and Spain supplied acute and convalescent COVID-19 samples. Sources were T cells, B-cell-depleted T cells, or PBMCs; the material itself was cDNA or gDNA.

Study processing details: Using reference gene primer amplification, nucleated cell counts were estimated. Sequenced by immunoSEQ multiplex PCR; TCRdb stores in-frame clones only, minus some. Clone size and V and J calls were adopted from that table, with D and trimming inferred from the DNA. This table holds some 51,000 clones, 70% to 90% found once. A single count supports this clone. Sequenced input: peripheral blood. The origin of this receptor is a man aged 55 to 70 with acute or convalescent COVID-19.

DNA of the CDR3: TGTGCCAGCAGCCAAGATCCAGGGTATGAAAAACTGTTTTTT. Its translation is CASSQDPGYEKLFF. V is TRBV3-1 (or the pseudogene TRBV3-2) and J is TRBJ1-4; a weak D match, TRBD1 (5 bases). CDR1 is LGHDT, CDR2 YNNKEL, per germline (reference sequence). The CDR3 is 14 residues long. Trimming took 0 bases from V and 6 from J, leaving 8 bases between them.